The source of this T cell receptor (beta chain) is a study of blood T cell repertoires in COVID-19 (dated by TCRdb to 2018 to 2020). Some background on the complete study: The collaborator samples originated in the United States, Italy and Spain and spanned the acute and convalescent phases of COVID-19. The material from the prospective study consisted of cDNA or gDNA derived from T cells, B-cell-depleted T cells, or PBMCs. Subjects who had been exposed to COVID-19, were actively infected with it, or had recovered from it provided the deeply sampled blood TCRbeta repertoires that made up the dataset. The repertoires were made available in a free public database intended to serve as a resource for research on the immune response to SARS-CoV-2. The samples were drawn from two sources: the first 160 participants of the ongoing ImmuneRACE study, and 950 to 1,500 subjects contributed by 6 global collaborators. Sample metadata almost always included a de-identified subject ID, COVID-19 status, age in years and sex. Where HLA class I and class II types were available, the types were taken from metadata supplied by the sample provider, not from assay-based typing. Here is what the overall study found, with its caveats: Clinical and demographic metadata were provided uncurated, with the amount varying by source and participant.

One collaborating source in Seattle enrolled patients during active infection and followed them longitudinally through the course of disease. The collaborating institutions used their own protocols to collect whole blood in K2EDTA tubes. For TCRbeta analysis, collaborators shipped samples in one of three forms: frozen whole blood, isolated PBMCs, or DNA extracted from either of those sample types. Ends trimmed: V by 2 bases, J by 8 bases; bases unmatched to a gene: 11. Counted from cysteine to phenylalanine, this CDR3 has 16 amino acids. Only the CDR3 portion is preserved as DNA: 48 bases, with reading frame beginning at the first base. CDR1 and CDR2, looked up from the germline V gene, are KGHSH and LQKENI. TCRbeta CDR3 regions were amplified from genomic DNA by means of the immunoSEQ Assay, a bias-controlled multiplex PCR. On the authors' methods: The number of nucleated cells in each sample was estimated from the amplification of reference gene primers within the assay. To quantify the absolute abundance of each unique TCRbeta CDR3 rearrangement, sequence reads were collapsed and filtered. For each sample, productive Simpson clonality was calculated by taking the square root of Simpson's diversity index across productive rearrangements. Held by TCRdb, this immuneACCESS table contains in-frame sequences only and omits some clones. Under half of the omission traces to an unresolved V gene where checked; the cause of the rest is unknown. V, J and clone size are taken as reported in that table, and D and trimming were inferred from the DNA itself. For this sample there are about 480,000 clones; roughly nine tenths appear just once. The biggest ten clones account for around 0.9% of the sample.

About this clone: The target of this receptor is not known. Within one base of it there is no much larger clone, and no base qualities were kept.

This sequence originates from a man in his late teens or twenties with COVID-19, enrolled during active disease. The rearrangement joined TRBV18 to TRBJ2-1, with 8 bases aligning to TRBD2. Input material: peripheral blood. The nucleotide sequence is TGTGCCAGCTCACCAGGTACAGCGGGAGAAGTCGATGAGCAGTTCTTC. Its coded protein is CASSPGTAGEVDEQFF.